Shown below are 4 T cell receptor beta chains from a single sample sequenced in a study of read filtering for tumor transcriptome and immune sequencing. From roughly 400 ng of RNA, a library with molecular barcoded alpha/delta and beta/gamma adaptors was made. TCRdb re-analysed the reads in MiXCR, keeping a single row per CDR3 protein. The profile shows 35,000 to 40,000 distinct CDR3 sequences, approximately 13% of them singletons. The sequenced sample consisted of a population of CD138-negative cells sorted from bone marrow. Every receptor here comes from a donor at least 40 years old with multiple myeloma.

This clonotype appeared many times. The chain uses TRBV19 and TRBJ2-4; D remains ambiguous. Germline values: CDR1 LNHDA, CDR2 SQIVND (reference sequence). This CDR3 has 13 residues. With 3 bases removed from V and 9 bases from J, the gap between germline ends came to 12 bases. The CDR3 protein is CASSMQKGGIQYF. In DNA form, the CDR3 reads TGTGCCAGTAGTATGCAAAAGGGTGGCATTCAGTACTTC.

Details on this clonotype: This may come from a read error, since a much larger clone is one base off. The V call is TRBV7-9, the J call TRBJ2-7; 8 nucleotides align to TRBD1. V was pared by 1 base and J by 6 bases, with 5 bases of the junction left unmatched. CDR3 length: 14 amino acids. Per the germline V gene, CDR1 is SEHNR and CDR2 is FQNEAQ (reference sequence). CDR3 bases: TGTGCCAGCAGCTTAGGACAGGGGTTCTGCGAGCAGTACTTC. Translation gives CASSLGQGFCEQYF.

To note about this clonotype: A much more abundant neighbour one base away suggests this may be a read error. J is TRBJ2-3 and V is TRBV7-2; D is ambiguous. The CDR3 covers 14 residues. Per germline, CDR1 SGHTA and CDR2 FQGNSA. V shed 5 bases and J shed 4 bases, with 13 bases lying between them. CDR3 amino acids: CASSATQMADTQYF. In DNA, the CDR3 is TGTGCCAGCAGCGCAACCCAAATGGCAGATACGCAGTATTTT.

This clonotype was counted many times. The chain combines TRBV29-1 with TRBJ2-2; tentative D call: TRBD2 (5 bases). The V end lost 7 bases, the J end lost 7 bases, and 16 bases lay between the germline ends. The germline gives CDR1 SQVTM, CDR2 ANQGSEA. The CDR3 spans 13 residues. The chain's CDR3 is CSGRALAGGELFF. CDR3 DNA: TGCAGCGGCCGAGCGCTAGCTGGCGGGGAGCTGTTTTTT.